One sample yielded the 27 T cell receptor beta chains listed below, sequenced in a study of lymphopenia after photon versus proton radiotherapy (dated by TCRdb to the late 2010s). Libraries were made using the immunoSEQ multiplex PCR assay. TCRdb limited this immuneACCESS table to in-frame rearrangements with V and J called. A share of clones is missing; checked studies link under half to unresolved V genes, and the rest is unexplained. This sample lists approximately 21,000 clones; roughly 85% were detected once. Around 20% of the sample is in the top ten clones. The sample here was peripheral blood, taken from a patient treated with photon-based radiotherapy. Receptors were obtained from a man between 60 and 75 years old with pancreatic cancer.

CDR3 DNA: TGCGCCAGCAGCCCAGGAGACAGGGCCGATCAGACCCAGTACTTC. Translated: CASSPGDRADQTQYF. The chain uses TRBV5-1 and TRBJ2-5; 7 nucleotides agree with TRBD1. There are 15 residues in the CDR3. Germline V gene data show CDR1 as SGHRS and CDR2 as YFSETQ. The junction had 12 bases not matched to a gene; V was cut back by 4 bases and J by 6 bases.

The V and J genes are TRBV5-1 and TRBJ1-1; D unresolved. Germline CDR1 is SGHRS and CDR2 is YFSETQ. This CDR3 has 14 residues. V lost 4 bases and J 2 bases, leaving 12 bases between the germline ends. The DNA for the CDR3 is TGCGCCAGCAGCCTTGGCCGCAGAAACACTGAAGCTTTCTTT. This gives the protein CASSLGRRNTEAFF.

The chain carries TRBV9 and TRBJ2-2; weak D call: TRBD2 (7 bases). The CDR3 has 17 residues. V lost 4 bases, J lost 6 bases, and 22 bases lay in between. Germline assignment: CDR1 SGDLS and CDR2 YYNGEE. The CDR3 reads CASSSSGGPTRAGELFF. Here the CDR3 DNA reads TGTGCCAGCAGCTCGTCCGGGGGGCCCACTAGGGCCGGGGAGCTGTTTTTT.

This chain joins TRBV5-1 and TRBJ2-7, with 10 bases that match TRBD2. Germline CDR1 reads SGHRS; CDR2 reads YFSETQ. With V trimmed by 7 bases and J by 6 bases, 10 bases remained unmatched. This CDR3 comprises 14 residues. CDR3 nucleotide sequence: TGCGCCAGCCGGGAGGCTGCTAGCGGGGGCGAGCAGTACTTC. This encodes CASREAASGGEQYF.

The V and J genes are TRBV30 and TRBJ2-3; TRBD2 agrees at 10 bases. CDR3 size: 14 residues. Germline V CDR1 and CDR2: GTSNPN, SVGIG (reference sequence). After removal of 1 base from V and 4 bases from J, the junction contained 2 bases not matched to a gene. CDR3 DNA: TGTGCCTGGAGTGCGGGACTAGCGCCAGATACGCAGTATTTT. Translated: CAWSAGLAPDTQYF.

The rearrangement uses TRBV19 and TRBJ2-2; the D gene is possibly TRBD2 (6 bases). The CDR3 runs 15 residues. Trimming shortened V by 10 bases and J by 0 bases, and 15 bases separated the two germline ends. CDR1 is LNHDA and CDR2 is SQIVND in the germline V gene (reference sequence). The CDR3 DNA follows: TGTGCCACGGCGACAGCTAGCGCGAACACCGGGGAGCTGTTTTTT. Amino acids: CATATASANTGELFF.

The rearrangement links TRBV19 to TRBJ1-5; 7 bases are shared with TRBD1. Germline V gene sequence: CDR1 LNHDA, CDR2 SQIVND (reference sequence). The CDR3 spans 15 residues. With V trimmed by 2 bases and J by 4 bases, 5 bases remained unmatched. The CDR3 DNA follows: TGTGCCAGTAGTATATGGGACAGATTGAATCAGCCCCAGCATTTT. This translates into CASSIWDRLNQPQHF.

CDR3 sequence reads: CASSTSGAYEQYF. The CDR3 DNA is TGTGCCAGCAGTACTAGCGGGGCCTACGAGCAGTACTTC. V is TRBV6-5 and J is TRBJ2-7; TRBD2 matches at 10 bases. The V gene end was trimmed by 5 bases and the J gene end by 2 bases; junction bases not matched to a gene: 0. This CDR3 region has 13 residues. In germline, CDR1 is MNHEY, CDR2 SVGAGI.

The rearrangement uses TRBV10-2 and TRBJ2-3, with 13 bases identical to TRBD2. Germline lookup yields CDR1 WSHSY and CDR2 SAAADI. The J segment lost 2 bases and the V segment lost 6 bases, leaving 5 bases of the junction unmatched. The CDR3 is 16 amino acids. The CDR3 DNA reads TGCGCCAGCAGAAGGACTAGCGGGGGCTTCACAGATACGCAGTATTTT. It codes for CASRRTSGGFTDTQYF.

This clone is a singleton in its sample. The chain has TRBV6-5 and TRBJ1-4, with a tentative D call TRBD1 (6 bases). V was cut by 6 bases and J by 8 bases, with 19 bases left in between. The CDR3 is 15 residues long. Germline-derived CDR1 and CDR2 are MNHEY and SVGAGI. This CDR3 is CASRPRGARREKLFF. CDR3 in DNA: TGTGCCAGCAGACCTAGGGGGGCTCGGAGGGAAAAACTGTTTTTT.

V and J are TRBV27 and TRBJ1-1, with unresolved D. The germline gives CDR1 MNHEY, CDR2 SMNVEV (reference sequence). The CDR3 is made up of 15 amino acids. V lost 6 bases, J lost 0 bases, and 14 bases lay in between. The CDR3 spells CASRRTGMVNTEAFF. Written as DNA, the CDR3 is TGTGCCAGCAGGAGGACGGGCATGGTGAACACTGAAGCTTTCTTT.

The chain recombines TRBV7-9 with TRBJ2-3; no firm D call. Germline-derived CDR1 and CDR2 are SEHNR and FQNEAQ (reference sequence). Trimming removed 5 bases at V and 2 bases at J, with 5 bases between. The CDR3 is 12 amino acids. The chain's CDR3 is CASSDITDTQYF. CDR3 DNA sequence: TGTGCCAGCAGCGACATCACAGATACGCAGTATTTT.

V is TRBV15 and J is TRBJ2-5, with 9 bases aligning to TRBD2. Germline CDR1 is LNHNV and CDR2 is YYDKDF (reference sequence). This CDR3 spans 18 amino acids. V dropped 6 bases and J dropped 4; count of bases not matched to a gene: 18. The CDR3 loop reads CATSARAGAGGLRETQYF. DNA for the CDR3: TGTGCCACCAGTGCGAGGGCGGGAGCGGGGGGCTTGCGAGAGACCCAGTACTTC. The complete variable domain, with remaining parts taken from reference TRBV15 and TRBJ2-5, reads DAMVIQNPRYQVTQFGKPVTLSCSQTLNHNVMYWYQQKSSQAPKLLFHYYDKDFNNEADTPDNFQSRRPNTSFCFLDIRSPGLGDTAMYLCATSARAGAGGLRETQYFGPGTRLLVL.

This chain connects TRBV4-3 to TRBJ1-1, with 10 bases matching TRBD1. After removal of 1 base from V and 1 base from J, the junction contained 12 bases not matched to a gene. Germline CDR1 LGHNA, CDR2 YSLEER. The CDR3 length is 19 residues. The CDR3 DNA is TGCGCCAGCAGCCAAGGGGGACAGGGGCCGGAAGGGAGGAACACTGAAGCTTTCTTT. Amino acid sequence: CASSQGGQGPEGRNTEAFF.

There are a few counts of this clone. V gene TRBV11-3 combines with J gene TRBJ2-1, with 9 bases aligning to TRBD1. The germline CDR1 and CDR2 sequences are SGHNT and YENEEA. The CDR3 has 16 residues. V gave up 5 bases and J gave up 4 bases; unmatched junction bases: 9. CDR3 nucleotide sequence: TGTGCCAGCAGCCAACCGAACAGGGGGCTGTACAATGAGCAGTTCTTC. Its protein product is CASSQPNRGLYNEQFF.

The chain is built from TRBV20-1 and TRBJ1-1; D not certain. The CDR3 contains 11 residues. In germline, CDR1 is DFQATT, CDR2 SNEGSKA (reference sequence). V lost 3 bases and J 3 bases, leaving 5 bases between the germline ends. CDR3 coding DNA: TGCAGTGCTAGTCCGGACACTGAAGCTTTCTTT. It specifies CSASPDTEAFF.

This chain uses TRBV7-2 with TRBJ1-1; tentatively, D is TRBD1 (6 bases). Deletions cut 0 bases from V and 6 bases from J, with 11 bases between. This CDR3 contains 14 residues. CDR1 and CDR2 from the germline V gene are SGHTA and FQGNSA. The CDR3 DNA reads TGTGCCAGCAGCTTAGCGGGGGGGGCCGCTGAAGCTTTCTTT. Translation gives CASSLAGGAAEAFF.

The gene calls are TRBV7-2 and TRBJ1-2; tentatively, D is TRBD1 (5 bases). CDR1 is SGHTA and CDR2 is FQGNSA in the germline V gene. The length of the CDR3 is 13 residues. The germline V and J ends were trimmed by 4 bases and 4 bases, with 10 bases remaining between them. The CDR3 DNA is TGTGCCAGCAGCTCACAGGCCTCCTATGGCTACACCTTC. The encoded protein is CASSSQASYGYTF.

The chain employs TRBV2 and TRBJ2-3; a weak D match, TRBD1 (7 bases). Germline V gene data show CDR1 as SNHLY and CDR2 as FYNNEI. CDR3 size: 16 residues. Trimming shortened V by 2 bases and J by 4 bases, and 16 bases separated the two germline ends. The CDR3 region is CASSERRAGTADTQYF. CDR3 nucleotide sequence: TGTGCCAGCAGTGAACGCCGTGCGGGGACAGCAGATACGCAGTATTTT.

The V and J genes are TRBV23-1 and TRBJ2-2, with D perhaps TRBD1 (6 bases). TRBV23-1 is flagged as an ORF with uncertain function. The length of the CDR3 is 16 residues. Trimming stripped 7 bases from V and 7 bases from J, with 22 bases between. The CDR3 spells CASMAQGPFFCGELFF. CDR3 bases: TGCGCCAGCATGGCACAGGGACCTTTTTTTTGCGGGGAGCTGTTTTTT.

This clone was seen more than once but under ten times. CDR3 protein: CAWSAGSWVEAFF. The CDR3 region has the DNA TGTGCCTGGAGTGCGGGGTCATGGGTTGAAGCTTTCTTT. This sequence joins TRBV30 and TRBJ1-1; D remains unclear. With 1 base removed from V and 7 bases from J, the gap between germline ends came to 13 bases. The CDR3 consists of 13 residues. Germline values: CDR1 GTSNPN, CDR2 SVGIG (reference sequence).

The chain joins TRBV6-4 to TRBJ2-1; 9 bases line up with TRBD1. This CDR3 is built from 13 residues. Germline V gene sequence: CDR1 MRHNA, CDR2 SNTAGT. The V segment lost 3 bases and the J segment 10 bases; nucleotides outside the gene matches: 4. The CDR3 nucleotides read TGTGCCAGCAGTGAGGACAGGGGAGGCGAGCAGTTCTTC. Translating gives CASSEDRGGEQFF.

This clone appeared a single time. CDR3 region: CSVGSLGDTQYF. CDR3 in DNA: TGCAGCGTTGGCTCGCTAGGGGATACGCAGTATTTT. The chain recombines TRBV29-1 with TRBJ2-3; unclear D gene. V lost 4 bases and J lost 6, with 11 bases in between. The germline CDR1 and CDR2 sequences are SQVTM and ANQGSEA. CDR3 length: 12 amino acids.

The J gene is TRBJ2-7, the V gene TRBV7-6; D is ambiguous. Germline assignment: CDR1 SGHVS and CDR2 FNYEAQ. This CDR3 contains 14 residues. The V end lost 5 bases, the J end lost 0 bases, and 11 bases lay between the germline ends. The CDR3 DNA follows: TGTGCCAGCAGCGGTACAGCTACCTCCTACGAGCAGTACTTC. It yields the protein CASSGTATSYEQYF.

This chain links TRBV6-1 with TRBJ2-5; D could derive from TRBD1 or TRBD2 (5 bases each). This CDR3 has 13 amino acids. Germline values: CDR1 MNHNS, CDR2 SASEGT. V dropped 11 bases and J dropped 1 base, with 14 bases sitting between them. CDR3 protein: CASSGTVQETQYF. The CDR3 region has the DNA TGTGCCTCCAGTGGGACGGTCCAAGAGACCCAGTACTTC.

The gene calls are TRBV6-5 and TRBJ1-4, with D tentatively TRBD1 (6 bases). CDR1 and CDR2 from the germline V gene are MNHEY and SVGAGI. The CDR3 is made up of 16 amino acids. Between the trimmed V and J ends, which lost 0 bases and 3 bases, there was a span of 11 bases. The CDR3 DNA reads TGTGCCAGCAGTTACTCGACGGGGGCGCCTAATGAAAAACTGTTTTTT. It translates to CASSYSTGAPNEKLFF.

This chain connects TRBV21-1 to TRBJ2-2; TRBD2, the table's D call, was not compared with the DNA. TRBV21-1 is deemed a pseudogene. This CDR3 region has 17 residues. Here the CDR3 reads CASSKKGQRGSTGELFF. The CDR3 nucleotides read TGTGCCAGCAGCAAAAAGGGCCAGCGGGGAAGTACCGGGGAGCTGTTTTTT.